At least ten counts were recorded for the clone carrying this T cell receptor beta chain. The antigen remains unidentified. The time point was: longitudinal time-point 2. Among the participants, healthy controls were blood bank volunteers in Maryland, USA. One entry per CDR3 protein results from TCRdb running MiXCR on the 5' RACE reads. The table shows roughly 34,000 distinct CDR3 sequences, with 10% to 15% occurring only once. In germline, CDR1 is DFQATT, CDR2 SNEGSKA (reference sequence). Trimming took 1 base from V and 8 from J; bases not matched to a gene: 1. The CDR3 is 13 residues long. The sample originates from a study of neurological immune-mediated disorders. Broader study findings: Sharing of CDR3 amino acid sequences among expanded clones across subjects was absent, suggesting private repertoires in all groups.

This TCR was sampled from a woman between 40 and 55 years old in good health. The specimen was PBMCs. V and J are TRBV20-1 and TRBJ1-4, with 10 bases matching TRBD1. This CDR3 is CSARGTGGEKLFF. The CDR3 DNA reads TGCAGTGCTAGAGGGACAGGGGGAGAAAAACTGTTTTTT.